This note documents a single T cell receptor beta chain sequence. These data belong to a study of shared T cell receptors in the human thymus. Trimming left V 4 bases short and J 10 bases short, with 12 bases between. Germline CDR1 MGHRA, CDR2 YSYEKL. This CDR3 is 12 amino acids long. Measured with immunoSEQ multiplex PCR; TCRdb has only the in-frame clones, and not every one. The sample has 550,000 to 800,000 clones; approximately 85% are singletons. The same sample was also studied in work on human thymus T cells. As that study records: The sample donors, healthy Finnish infants, were having corrective surgery for congenital heart defects. Unrelated people showed highly overlapping thymic repertoires, related research reported.

Sequenced sample: thymocytes. This clonotype was obtained from a girl under two years old with a congenital heart defect. V usage is TRBV4-1 and J usage is TRBJ2-3; D not resolved. CDR3 sequence (DNA): TGCGCCAGCAGCCTGGGCCCGACGGCGCAGTATTTT. It is translated as CASSLGPTAQYF.